This paragraph covers one T cell receptor beta chain sequence. This may come from a read error, since a much larger clone is one base off. Tregs were sorted as CD4+CD25+CD127-/low cells. Germline CDR1 reads SGHTA; CDR2 reads FQGNSA. V was shortened by 3 bases and J by 7 bases, with 16 bases between the two germline ends. The CDR3 covers 15 residues. TCRdb recomputed calls from the 5' RACE reads with MiXCR, one row per CDR3 protein. The sample yields 34,000 or so distinct CDR3 sequences, around 27% seen once. The chain employs TRBV7-2 and TRBJ2-4; tentative D call: TRBD2 (6 bases). The origin of this receptor is a female donor with breast cancer. The specimen was tumor-infiltrating Tregs sorted from the breast tumor. CDR3 protein: CASSFSSSEENIQYF. The CDR3, as DNA: TGTGCCAGCAGCTTTAGTTCTAGCGAGGAGAACATTCAGTACTTC.